Presented here are 20 T cell receptor delta chains from one specimen sequenced in a study of gamma-delta T cells after stem cell transplantation. TCRdb repeated clone calling on the RT-PCR reads with CATT. The table shows about 3,000 delta-chain clones, with approximately 2.9% occurring only once. The sample consisted of gamma-delta T cells. The receptors derive from a human donor. It is not recorded whose cells these are; they may come from a transplant donor.

This clone has ten or more counts. With only one base between it and a far larger clone, this is likely a read error. The chain is built from TRDV2 and TRDJ1; the D is unclear. Germline V gene lookup returns CDR1 GEAIGNYY and CDR2 EKD. The CDR3 has 14 residues. Trimming removed 1 base at V and 2 bases at J, with 10 bases between. As DNA, the CDR3 is TGTGCCTGTGACACGGTCGTCCGTACCGATAAACTCATCTTT. Residues: CACDTVVRTDKLIF.

For this clone: A much larger clone sits a single nucleotide away, making a read error possible. This sample also contains other DNA sequences that code for the same CDR3. The J gene is TRDJ1, the V gene TRDV2, with 13 nucleotides matching TRDD3. Germline V CDR1 and CDR2: GEAIGNYY, EKD. CDR3 length: 22 residues. Germline trimming cut 0 bases from V and 0 bases from J; bases unmatched to any gene: 18. The DNA of the CDR3 is TGTGCCTGTGACACCGCCATACTGGGGGATACGCCCACCTCATTTTACACCGATAAACTCATCTTT. Protein product: CACDTAILGDTPTSFYTDKLIF.

Note on this clone: The TCRdb protein comes from a much larger clone and disagrees with this DNA's translation at residue 6, likely due to a read error; the protein given here is derived from the DNA. The chain links TRDV2 to TRDJ1, with 8 bases lining up with TRDD3. Germline CDR1 is GEAIGNYY and CDR2 is EKD. Trimming took 5 bases from V and 4 from J; bases not matched to a gene: 11. CDR3 length: 15 residues. CDR3 amino acids: CACVPPGDTDDKLIF. The CDR3 DNA follows: TGTGCCTGTGTCCCCCCCGGGGATACTGACGATAAACTCATCTTT.

The V and J genes are TRDV2 and TRDJ1, with 13 bases matching TRDD3. The junction had 18 bases not matched to a gene; V was cut back by 0 bases and J by 3 bases. Germline V lookup: CDR1 GEAIGNYY, CDR2 EKD. The CDR3 loop spans 21 amino acids. The CDR3 is CACDTGSLLGDTGASADKLIF. In DNA form, the CDR3 reads TGTGCCTGTGACACCGGTTCTTTACTGGGGGATACGGGCGCGTCGGCCGATAAACTCATCTTT.

The chain carries TRDV2 and TRDJ1, with 7 bases fitting TRDD3. V lost 3 bases, J lost 2 bases, and 20 bases stayed unmatched. This CDR3 contains 19 residues. Germline V CDR1 and CDR2: GEAIGNYY, EKD. CDR3 sequence (DNA): TGTGCCTGTGACCCAGCCTCCTCGGGTGGGGGAGATAAAACCGATAAACTCATCTTT. Protein product: CACDPASSGGGDKTDKLIF.

Sample share makes this clone medium-sized. The V gene is TRDV2, the J gene TRDJ3; 8 bases line up with TRDD3. This CDR3 contains 21 residues. V was clipped by 0 bases and J by 0 bases; unmatched bases: 12. Germline lookup yields CDR1 GEAIGNYY and CDR2 EKD. The CDR3 here is CACDTAVGDAKSSWDTRQMFF. Written as DNA, the CDR3 is TGTGCCTGTGACACCGCGGTGGGGGATGCCAAGAGCTCCTGGGACACCCGACAGATGTTTTTC.

This clone is labeled as medium-sized. The CDR3 coding sequence is TGTGCCTGTGACACCTCGTTCTCTCTTTTGGGGGAAACTCCTTGGGGGCTTTCCACGAACACCGATAAACTCATCTTT. This encodes CACDTSFSLLGETPWGLSTNTDKLIF. This chain links TRDV2 with TRDJ1, with 7 positions matching TRDD3. This CDR3 contains 26 residues. Germline-derived CDR1 and CDR2 are GEAIGNYY and EKD. V lost 0 bases and J lost 0; bases outside the gene matches: 36.

A note on this clone: TCRdb lists the protein of a much larger clone for this DNA, which differs at residue 9, so this is likely a read error; the protein given here is translated from the DNA itself. This chain uses TRDV2 with TRDJ3, with 10 bases lining up with TRDD3. The length of the CDR3 is 18 residues. Per the germline V gene, CDR1 is GEAIGNYY and CDR2 is EKD. Trimming cost V 2 bases and J 0 bases; bases outside gene matches: 3. Here the CDR3 DNA reads TGTGCCTGTGACAATACTGGGGGATGCTCCTGGGACACCCGACAGATGTTTTTC. It yields the protein CACDNTGGCSWDTRQMFF.

In its sample, this clone was seen a few times. The protein given by TCRdb reflects a much larger clone and differs at residue 10 from this DNA's translation, likely from a read error; the protein shown is the DNA's translation. The genes are TRDV2 and TRDJ1; TRDD3 matches 10 bases. This CDR3 comprises 15 residues. Trimming cost V 0 bases and J 3 bases; bases outside gene matches: 3. The germline gives CDR1 GEAIGNYY, CDR2 EKD. The CDR3 reads CACDTVGGYSDKLIF. CDR3 DNA: TGTGCCTGTGACACCGTTGGGGGATACTCCGATAAACTCATCTTT.

By share, this clone counts as medium-sized. The J gene is TRDJ3, the V gene TRDV2, with D uncertain. Per the germline V gene, CDR1 is GEAIGNYY and CDR2 is EKD. The CDR3 runs to 21 residues. The V end was cut by 0 bases, the J end by 2 bases, with 22 bases between. CDR3: CACDTVEEVGLSPWDTRQMFF. Here the CDR3 DNA reads TGTGCCTGTGACACCGTGGAGGAGGTGGGACTCTCCCCCTGGGACACCCGACAGATGTTTTTC.

Concerning this clone itself: A much more abundant neighbour one base away suggests this may be a read error. The chain has TRDV2 and TRDJ3; 7 positions match TRDD3. The CDR3 loop spans 21 amino acids. Germline loops: CDR1 GEAIGNYY, CDR2 EKD. CDR3 nucleotides: TGTGCCTGTGACACCCCGTCTGGGGGTCCCATTAGCTCCTGGGACACCCGACAGACGTTTTTC. Translated, it gives CACDTPSGGPISSWDTRQTFF.

Note on this clone: Translating this DNA gives a protein that differs at residue 3 from the TCRdb one, which belongs to a much larger clone; a read error is likely, and the protein shown is this translation. This chain uses TRDV2 with TRDJ1; 12 nucleotides agree with TRDD3. This CDR3 region has 20 residues. CDR1 and CDR2 from the germline V gene are GEAIGNYY and EKD. This chain's CDR3 is CARDKVAGGYAVGTTDKLIF. The CDR3 DNA sequence: TGTGCCCGTGACAAGGTTGCTGGGGGATACGCGGTGGGTACCACCGATAAACTCATCTTT.

To note about this clone: A far larger clone is one base from this, pointing to a likely read error. Other nucleotide sequences from this sample produce the same CDR3. The chain has TRDV2 and TRDJ3, with a tentative D call TRDD3 (5 bases). The CDR3 contains 18 residues. Germline-derived CDR1 and CDR2 are GEAIGNYY and EKD. CDR3 coding DNA: TGTGCCTGTGACAGGACGGGCTATAGCTCCTGGGATACCCGACAGATGTTTTTC. This encodes CACDRTGYSSWDTRQMFF.

For this clone: This may arise from a read error, as a much more abundant clone is one base away. The same CDR3 can be traced to other DNA sequences in this sample. V usage is TRDV2 and J usage is TRDJ1; TRDD1 is a possible D gene (5 bases). The CDR3 has 17 amino acids. Germline CDR1 GEAIGNYY, CDR2 EKD. Trimming took 7 bases from V and 3 from J, leaving 26 bases between them. The CDR3 DNA follows: TGTGCCTGCGACCCACTCCTCGACGATAGTAGGGCCGATAAACTCATCTTT. Its protein product is CACDPLLDDSRADKLIF.

Only a few counts were recorded for this clone. TCRdb lists the protein of a much larger clone for this DNA, which differs at residue 15, so this is likely a read error; the protein given here is translated from the DNA itself. The rearrangement uses TRDV2 and TRDJ1; TRDD3 matches at 12 bases. This CDR3 is 18 amino acids long. Germline V gene lookup returns CDR1 GEAIGNYY and CDR2 EKD. CDR3 residues: CACDPVADWGIQFDRLIF. DNA of the CDR3: TGTGCCTGTGATCCGGTCGCCGACTGGGGGATACAGTTCGATAGACTCATCTTT.

Of note for this clone: TCRdb's protein, taken from a much larger clone, differs from this DNA's translation at residue 6, likely owing to a read error; the protein displayed comes from the DNA. The J gene is TRDJ1, the V gene TRDV2; TRDD3 aligns across 11 bases. The CDR3 length is 20 residues. Germline CDR1 is GEAIGNYY and CDR2 is EKD. With V trimmed by 3 bases and J by 1 base, 18 bases remained unmatched. The CDR3 loop reads CACDLMGDTLGRGVTDKLIF. In DNA, the CDR3 is TGTGCCTGTGACTTAATGGGGGATACGTTAGGGAGAGGAGTCACCGATAAACTCATCTTT.

This clone was recorded a few times. The chain links TRDV1 to TRDJ1, with 8 positions matching TRDD2. Germline loops: CDR1 TSWWSYY, CDR2 QGS. Trimming removed 3 bases from V and 0 bases from J; junction bases left unmatched: 24. This CDR3 is built from 22 residues. The CDR3 DNA sequence: TGTGCTCTTGGGGATATCCTTCCTATCTGGGGATCATACCCTTTATACACCGATAAACTCATCTTT. Protein: CALGDILPIWGSYPLYTDKLIF.

This clone was seen a handful of times. This chain uses TRDV2 with TRDJ1, with 11 bases fitting TRDD3. The V segment lost 0 bases and the J segment 0 bases; nucleotides outside the gene matches: 17. CDR1 and CDR2 (germline): GEAIGNYY, EKD. The CDR3 spans 21 residues. This CDR3 reads CACDTVVLGDNNAPYTDKLIF. The CDR3 DNA reads as TGTGCCTGTGACACCGTCGTACTGGGGGATAATAATGCCCCCTACACCGATAAACTCATCTTT.

This clone was seen repeatedly, ten times or more. This could be a read error, since a much larger clone is one nucleotide away. The gene calls are TRDV2 and TRDJ1, with TRDD3 matching 7 bases. The germline CDR1 and CDR2 sequences are GEAIGNYY and EKD. The J segment lost 5 bases and the V segment lost 0 bases, leaving 14 bases of the junction unmatched. The CDR3 is made up of 17 amino acids. CDR3 in amino acids: CACDTLPGDFEGDKLIF. The CDR3 region has the DNA TGTGCCTGTGACACCCTACCGGGGGATTTTGAGGGGGATAAACTCATCTTT.

In its sample, this clone ranks as medium-sized (0.01 to 0.1%). This chain uses TRDV2 with TRDJ1, with 7 bases fitting TRDD3. Germline V CDR1 and CDR2: GEAIGNYY, EKD. The V and J ends lost 0 bases and 4 bases, in that order; junction bases with no gene match: 25. There are 21 residues in the CDR3. DNA for the CDR3: TGTGCCTGTGACACCGTTTTTTCGAATAATAGGGGGATCCGAACTAACGATAAACTCATCTTT. This gives the protein CACDTVFSNNRGIRTNDKLIF.